Listed here are 2 T cell receptor beta chains from one sample, sequenced in a study of identifying expanded T cells in peripheral blood. The repertoire was sequenced with immunoSEQ multiplex PCR; TCRdb's copy has only in-frame clones and lacks some. The profile shows over 90,000 clones, approximately 88% of them singletons. Input material: blood. These receptors were taken from a person aged 18 to 70 in good health.

This clone was seen a handful of times. The chain uses TRBV7-2 and TRBJ1-1, with D unresolved. Germline V gives CDR1 SGHTA, CDR2 FQGNSA. There are 12 residues in the CDR3. The V and J ends lost 2 bases and 8 bases respectively, with 9 bases between them. The CDR3 DNA reads as TGTGCCAGCAGCTTAAAGGTGAGGGAAGCTTTCTTT. Translation: CASSLKVREAFF. The full variable domain, with the rest looked up from reference TRBV7-2 and TRBJ1-1, is GAGVSQSPSNKVTEKGKDVELRCDPISGHTALYWYRQSLGQGLEFLIYFQGNSAPDKSGLPSDRFSAERTGGSVSTLTIQRTQQEDSAVYLCASSLKVREAFFGQGTRLTVV.

This clone was found once. This chain uses TRBV30 with TRBJ1-3; 11 positions match TRBD1. J gave up 4 bases and V 2 bases, and 7 bases lay outside the gene matches. The length of the CDR3 is 16 residues. CDR1 and CDR2 (germline): GTSNPN, SVGIG (reference sequence). CDR3 in amino acids: CAWSSGTGGPGNTIYF. The CDR3, as DNA: TGTGCCTGGAGTTCCGGGACAGGGGGTCCCGGAAACACCATATATTTT.